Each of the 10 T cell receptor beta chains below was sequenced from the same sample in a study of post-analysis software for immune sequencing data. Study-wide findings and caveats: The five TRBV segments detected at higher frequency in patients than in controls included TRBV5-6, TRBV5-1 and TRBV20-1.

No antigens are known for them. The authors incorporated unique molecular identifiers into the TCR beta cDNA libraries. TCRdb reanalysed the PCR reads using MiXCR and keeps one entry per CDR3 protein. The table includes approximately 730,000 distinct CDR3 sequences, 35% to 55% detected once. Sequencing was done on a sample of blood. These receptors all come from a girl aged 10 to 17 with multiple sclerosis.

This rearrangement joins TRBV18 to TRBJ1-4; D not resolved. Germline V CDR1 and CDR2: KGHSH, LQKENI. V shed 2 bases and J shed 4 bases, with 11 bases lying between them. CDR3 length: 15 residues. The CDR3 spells CASSPREAFNEKLFF. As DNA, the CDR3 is TGTGCCAGCTCACCAAGAGAGGCCTTTAATGAAAAACTGTTTTTT.

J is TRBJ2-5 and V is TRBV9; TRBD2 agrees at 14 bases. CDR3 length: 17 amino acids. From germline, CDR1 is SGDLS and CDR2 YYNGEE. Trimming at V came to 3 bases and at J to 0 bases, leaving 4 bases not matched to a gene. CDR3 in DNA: TGTGCCAGCAGCGCCGGGACTAGCGGGGGTAACCAAGAGACCCAGTACTTC. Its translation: CASSAGTSGGNQETQYF.

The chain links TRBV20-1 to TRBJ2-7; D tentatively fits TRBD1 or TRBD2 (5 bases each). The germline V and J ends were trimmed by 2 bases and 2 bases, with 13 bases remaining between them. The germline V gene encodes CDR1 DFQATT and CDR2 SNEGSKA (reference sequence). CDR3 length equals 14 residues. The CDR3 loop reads CSARIGWDAYEQYF. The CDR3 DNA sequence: TGCAGTGCTAGAATAGGGTGGGACGCCTACGAGCAGTACTTC.

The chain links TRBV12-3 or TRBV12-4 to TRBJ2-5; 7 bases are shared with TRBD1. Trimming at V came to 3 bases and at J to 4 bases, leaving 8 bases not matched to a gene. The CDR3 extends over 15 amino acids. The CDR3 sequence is CASSLTGRFGETQYF. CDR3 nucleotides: TGTGCCAGCAGTTTGACAGGGCGATTTGGAGAGACCCAGTACTTC.

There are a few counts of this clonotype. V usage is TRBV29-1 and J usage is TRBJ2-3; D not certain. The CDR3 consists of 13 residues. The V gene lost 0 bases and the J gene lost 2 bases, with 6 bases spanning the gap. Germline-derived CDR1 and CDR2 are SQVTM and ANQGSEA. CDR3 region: CSVEEQNTDTQYF. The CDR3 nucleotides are TGCAGCGTTGAAGAACAGAACACAGATACGCAGTATTTT.

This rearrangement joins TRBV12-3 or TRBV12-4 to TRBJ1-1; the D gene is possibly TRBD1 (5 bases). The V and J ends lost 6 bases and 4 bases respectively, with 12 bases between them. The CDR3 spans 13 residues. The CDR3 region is CASSPGDPTEAFF. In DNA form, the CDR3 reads TGTGCCAGCAGCCCGGGGGACCCCACTGAAGCTTTCTTT.

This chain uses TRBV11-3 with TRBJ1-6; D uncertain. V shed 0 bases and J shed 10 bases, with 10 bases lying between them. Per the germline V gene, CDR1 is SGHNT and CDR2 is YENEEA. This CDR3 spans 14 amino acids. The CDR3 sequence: CASSLESSASPLHF. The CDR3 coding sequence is TGTGCCAGCAGCTTAGAGAGCAGTGCCTCACCCCTCCACTTT.

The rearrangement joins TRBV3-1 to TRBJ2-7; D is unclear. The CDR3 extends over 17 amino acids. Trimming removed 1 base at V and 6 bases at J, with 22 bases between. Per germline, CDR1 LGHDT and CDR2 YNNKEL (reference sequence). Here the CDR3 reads CASSQGARGTTLGEQYF. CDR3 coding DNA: TGTGCCAGCAGCCAAGGCGCTCGCGGCACCACGTTGGGCGAGCAGTACTTC.

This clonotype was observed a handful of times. This chain's CDR3 is CASSLTMQNQPQHF. The DNA for the CDR3 is TGTGCCAGCAGTTTGACAATGCAAAATCAGCCCCAGCATTTT. V and J are TRBV6-2 or TRBV6-3 and TRBJ1-5; D gene unclear. CDR3 length equals 14 residues. Trimming shortened V by 4 bases and J by 4 bases, and 11 bases separated the two germline ends. Germline CDR1 and CDR2: MNHEY and SVGEGT.

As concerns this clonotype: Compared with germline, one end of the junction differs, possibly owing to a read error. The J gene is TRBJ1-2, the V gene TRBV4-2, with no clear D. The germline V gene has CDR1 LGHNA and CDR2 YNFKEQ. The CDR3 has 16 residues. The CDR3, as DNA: TGTGCCAGCAGCCAAGATCCGACGGCCACACTTCTTGGCCACACCTTC. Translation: CASSQDPTATLLGHTF.